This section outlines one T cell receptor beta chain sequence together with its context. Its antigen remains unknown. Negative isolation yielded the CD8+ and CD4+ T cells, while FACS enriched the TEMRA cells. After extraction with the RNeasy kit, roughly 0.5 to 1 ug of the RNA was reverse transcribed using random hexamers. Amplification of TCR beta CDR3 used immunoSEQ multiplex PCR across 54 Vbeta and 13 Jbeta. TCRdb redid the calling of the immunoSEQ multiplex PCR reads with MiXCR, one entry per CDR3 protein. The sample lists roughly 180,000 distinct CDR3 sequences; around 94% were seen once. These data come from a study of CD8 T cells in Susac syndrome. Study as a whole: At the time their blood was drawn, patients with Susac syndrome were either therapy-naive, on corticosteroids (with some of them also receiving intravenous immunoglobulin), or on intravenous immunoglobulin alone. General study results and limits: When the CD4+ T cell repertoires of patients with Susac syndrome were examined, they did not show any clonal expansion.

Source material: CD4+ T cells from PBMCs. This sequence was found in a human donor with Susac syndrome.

CDR3 in DNA: TGCAGCGTTCCCCGGGGCGCAGGGCATCCCTACAATGAGCAGTTCTTC. Amino acids: CSVPRGAGHPYNEQFF. The chain has TRBV29-1 and TRBJ2-1; D tentatively fits TRBD1 or TRBD2 (5 bases each). V gave up 5 bases and J gave up 2 bases, with 19 bases separating them. The CDR3 sequence is 16 residues long. Germline CDR1 is SQVTM and CDR2 is ANQGSEA.